This note documents a single TCR beta chain sequence. Its antigen is currently unknown. These data are taken from a study of T cell responses to AZD1222 COVID-19 vaccine. The repertoire was sequenced with immunoSEQ multiplex PCR; TCRdb's copy has only in-frame clones and lacks some. The sample yields approximately 93,000 clones, roughly 90% seen once. The germline gives CDR1 SEHNR, CDR2 FQNEAQ (reference sequence). The germline V and J ends were trimmed by 3 bases and 5 bases, with 16 bases remaining between them. The CDR3 runs 15 residues. Study-wide results and limits: Just a handful of people given AZD1222 tested seropositive at baseline. In a largely white British group with more females than males, clonal diversity was possibly underestimated. Without day 14 samples, only post-peak T cell repertoires were studied.

Sequences were derived from peripheral blood, sampled 28 days after the second AZD1222 dose. This chain uses TRBV7-9 with TRBJ2-5; D is unresolved. This TCR derives from an adult who received the AZD1222 COVID-19 vaccine. Here the CDR3 reads CASSFYKDPGETQYF. CDR3 nucleotides: TGTGCCAGCAGCTTTTACAAAGACCCGGGCGAGACCCAGTACTTC.